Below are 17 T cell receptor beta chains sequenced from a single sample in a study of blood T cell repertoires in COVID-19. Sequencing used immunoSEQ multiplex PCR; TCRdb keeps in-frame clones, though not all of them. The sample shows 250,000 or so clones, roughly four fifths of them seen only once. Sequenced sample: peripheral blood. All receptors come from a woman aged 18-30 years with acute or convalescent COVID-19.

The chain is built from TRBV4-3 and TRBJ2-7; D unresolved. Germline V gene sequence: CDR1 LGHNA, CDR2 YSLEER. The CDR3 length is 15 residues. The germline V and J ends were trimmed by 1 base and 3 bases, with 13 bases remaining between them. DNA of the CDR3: TGCGCCAGCAGCCAAGTGTTCGGGTCGGGCTACGAGCAGTACTTC. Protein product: CASSQVFGSGYEQYF.

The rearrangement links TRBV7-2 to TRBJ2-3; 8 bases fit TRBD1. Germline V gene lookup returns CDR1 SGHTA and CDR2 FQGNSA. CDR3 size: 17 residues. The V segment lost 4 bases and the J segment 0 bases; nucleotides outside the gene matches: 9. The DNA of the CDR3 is TGTGCCAGCAGCTCCCATCCAGGACAGGGTAGCACAGATACGCAGTATTTT. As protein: CASSSHPGQGSTDTQYF.

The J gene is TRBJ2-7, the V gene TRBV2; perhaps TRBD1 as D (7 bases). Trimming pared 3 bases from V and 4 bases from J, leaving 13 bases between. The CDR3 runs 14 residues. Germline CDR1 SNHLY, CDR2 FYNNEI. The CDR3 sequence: CASSEGRGAYEQYF. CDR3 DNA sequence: TGTGCCAGCAGTGAGGGCAGGGGGGCTTACGAGCAGTACTTC.

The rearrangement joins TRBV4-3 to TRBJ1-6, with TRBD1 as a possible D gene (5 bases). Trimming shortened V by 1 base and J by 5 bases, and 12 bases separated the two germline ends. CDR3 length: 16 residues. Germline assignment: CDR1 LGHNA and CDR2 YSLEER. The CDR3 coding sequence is TGCGCCAGCAGCCAAGGGGGAAGGGGCAATAATTCACCCCTCCACTTT. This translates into CASSQGGRGNNSPLHF.

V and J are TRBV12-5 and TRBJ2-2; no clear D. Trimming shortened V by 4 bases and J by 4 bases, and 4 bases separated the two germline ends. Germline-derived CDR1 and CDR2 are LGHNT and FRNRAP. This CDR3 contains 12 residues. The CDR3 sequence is CASGYGTGELFF. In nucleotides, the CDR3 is TGTGCTAGTGGTTACGGCACCGGGGAGCTGTTTTTT. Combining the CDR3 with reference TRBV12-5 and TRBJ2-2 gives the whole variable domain DARVTQTPRHKVTEMGQEVTMRCQPILGHNTVFWYRQTMMQGLELLAYFRNRAPLDDSGMPKDRFSAEMPDATLATLKIQPSEPRDSAVYFCASGYGTGELFFGEGSRLTVL.

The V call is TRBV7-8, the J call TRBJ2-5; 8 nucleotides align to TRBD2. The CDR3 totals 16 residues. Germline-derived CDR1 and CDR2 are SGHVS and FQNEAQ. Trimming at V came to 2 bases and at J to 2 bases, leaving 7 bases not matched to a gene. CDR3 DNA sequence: TGTGCCAGCAGCTTAAAAGTACTAGCGGAACAAGAGACCCAGTACTTC. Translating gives CASSLKVLAEQETQYF.

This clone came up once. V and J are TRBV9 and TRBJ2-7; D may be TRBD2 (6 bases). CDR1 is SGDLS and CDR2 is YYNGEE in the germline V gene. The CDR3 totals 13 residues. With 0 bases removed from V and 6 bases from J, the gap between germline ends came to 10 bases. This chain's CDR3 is CASSVVGGSEQYF. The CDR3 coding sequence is TGTGCCAGCAGCGTAGTGGGAGGTAGCGAGCAGTACTTC.

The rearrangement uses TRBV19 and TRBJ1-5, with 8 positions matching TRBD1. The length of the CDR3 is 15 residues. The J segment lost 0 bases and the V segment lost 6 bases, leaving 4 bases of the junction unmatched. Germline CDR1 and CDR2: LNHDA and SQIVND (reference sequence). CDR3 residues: CASRTGDYSNQPQHF. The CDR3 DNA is TGTGCCAGTAGGACAGGGGACTATAGCAATCAGCCCCAGCATTTT.

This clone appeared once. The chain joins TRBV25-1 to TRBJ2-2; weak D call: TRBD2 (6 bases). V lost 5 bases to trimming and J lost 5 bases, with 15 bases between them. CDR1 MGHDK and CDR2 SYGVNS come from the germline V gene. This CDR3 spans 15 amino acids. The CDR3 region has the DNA TGTGCCAGCAGTCGCCAAAGGGCGGGAACCGGGGAGCTGTTTTTT. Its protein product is CASSRQRAGTGELFF.

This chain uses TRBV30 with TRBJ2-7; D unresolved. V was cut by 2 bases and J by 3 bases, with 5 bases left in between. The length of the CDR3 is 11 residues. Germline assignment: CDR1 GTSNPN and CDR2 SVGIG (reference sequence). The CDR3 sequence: CAWSLGYEQYF. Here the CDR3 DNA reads TGTGCCTGGAGTCTAGGCTACGAGCAGTACTTC.

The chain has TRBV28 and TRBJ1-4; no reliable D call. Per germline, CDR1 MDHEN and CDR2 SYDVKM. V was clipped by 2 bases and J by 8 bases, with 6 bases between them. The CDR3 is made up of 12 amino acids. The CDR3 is CASSLIGEKLFF. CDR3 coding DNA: TGTGCCAGCAGTTTAATCGGGGAAAAACTGTTTTTT. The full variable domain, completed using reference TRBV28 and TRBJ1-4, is DVKVTQSSRYLVKRTGEKVFLECVQDMDHENMFWYRQDPGLGLRLIYFSYDVKMKEKGDIPEGYSVSREKKERFSLILESASTNQTSMYLCASSLIGEKLFFGSGTQLSVL.

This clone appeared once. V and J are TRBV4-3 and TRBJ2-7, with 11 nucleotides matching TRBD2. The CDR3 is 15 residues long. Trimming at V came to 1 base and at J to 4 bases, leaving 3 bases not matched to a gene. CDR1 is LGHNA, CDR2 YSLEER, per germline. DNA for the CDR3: TGCGCCAGCAGCCAAGTAGCGGGAGGGGGATACGAGCAGTACTTC. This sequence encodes CASSQVAGGGYEQYF.

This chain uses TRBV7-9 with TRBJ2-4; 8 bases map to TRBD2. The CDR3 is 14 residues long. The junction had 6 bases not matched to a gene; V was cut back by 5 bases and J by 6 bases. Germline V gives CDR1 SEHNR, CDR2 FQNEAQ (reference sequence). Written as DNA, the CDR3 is TGTGCCAGCAGCCCCCAGCGGGAGACAAACATTCAGTACTTC. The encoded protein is CASSPQRETNIQYF.

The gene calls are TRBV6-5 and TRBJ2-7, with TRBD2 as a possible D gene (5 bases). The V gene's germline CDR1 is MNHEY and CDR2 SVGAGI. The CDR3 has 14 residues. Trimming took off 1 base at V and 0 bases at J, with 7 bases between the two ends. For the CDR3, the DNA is TGTGCCAGCAGTTACTTTGGGAGCTCCTACGAGCAGTACTTC. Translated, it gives CASSYFGSSYEQYF.

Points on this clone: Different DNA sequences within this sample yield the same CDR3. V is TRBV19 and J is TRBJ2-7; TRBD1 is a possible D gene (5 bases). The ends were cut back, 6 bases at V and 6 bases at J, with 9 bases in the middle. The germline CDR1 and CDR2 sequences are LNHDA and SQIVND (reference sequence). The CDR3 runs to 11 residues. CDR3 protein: CASSWGLEQYF. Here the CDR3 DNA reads TGTGCCAGTAGCTGGGGCCTCGAGCAGTACTTC.

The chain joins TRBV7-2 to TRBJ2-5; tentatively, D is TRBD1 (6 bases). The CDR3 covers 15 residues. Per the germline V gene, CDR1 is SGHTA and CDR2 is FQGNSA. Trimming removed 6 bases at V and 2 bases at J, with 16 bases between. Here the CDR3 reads CASSRTGQSQETQYF. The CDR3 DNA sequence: TGTGCCAGCAGTCGTACCGGACAGTCACAAGAGACCCAGTACTTC.

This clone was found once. The CDR3 sequence is CASSHTIDDTNQPQHF. The DNA of the CDR3 is TGTGCCAGCAGTCACACTATAGATGATACCAATCAGCCCCAGCATTTT. The chain has TRBV28 and TRBJ1-5, with unresolved D. With 5 bases removed from V and 3 bases from J, the gap between germline ends came to 17 bases. The CDR3 runs to 16 residues. Germline V gene sequence: CDR1 MDHEN, CDR2 SYDVKM.